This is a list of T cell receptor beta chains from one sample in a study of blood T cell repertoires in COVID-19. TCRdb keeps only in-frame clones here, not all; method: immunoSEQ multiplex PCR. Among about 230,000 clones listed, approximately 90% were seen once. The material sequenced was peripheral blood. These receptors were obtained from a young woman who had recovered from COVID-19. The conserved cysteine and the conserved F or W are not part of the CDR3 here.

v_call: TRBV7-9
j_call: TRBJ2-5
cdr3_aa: ASRLGEAAGVGRETQY

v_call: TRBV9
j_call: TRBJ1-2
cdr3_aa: ASSSGTGYFGYT

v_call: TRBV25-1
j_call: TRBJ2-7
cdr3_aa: ASSESGRQRASYEQY

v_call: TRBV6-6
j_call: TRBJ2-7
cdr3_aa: ASSYSRNRENDEQY

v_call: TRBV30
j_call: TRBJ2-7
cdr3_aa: AGSDYYYEQY

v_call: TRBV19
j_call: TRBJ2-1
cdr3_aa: ASSPAFGTSGSIDEQF

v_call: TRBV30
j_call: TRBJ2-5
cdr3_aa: AWSPGTGWETQY

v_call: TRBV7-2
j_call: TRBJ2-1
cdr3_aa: ASSLRLAYSSYNEQF

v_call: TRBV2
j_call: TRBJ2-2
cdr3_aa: ASISGTVGTGELF

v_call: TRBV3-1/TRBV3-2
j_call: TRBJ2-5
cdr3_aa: ASSQLPSGSWETQY

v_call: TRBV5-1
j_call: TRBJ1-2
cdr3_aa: ASSEAVGAGNGYT

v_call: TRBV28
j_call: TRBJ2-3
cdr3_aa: ASAPLGAGRDTQY